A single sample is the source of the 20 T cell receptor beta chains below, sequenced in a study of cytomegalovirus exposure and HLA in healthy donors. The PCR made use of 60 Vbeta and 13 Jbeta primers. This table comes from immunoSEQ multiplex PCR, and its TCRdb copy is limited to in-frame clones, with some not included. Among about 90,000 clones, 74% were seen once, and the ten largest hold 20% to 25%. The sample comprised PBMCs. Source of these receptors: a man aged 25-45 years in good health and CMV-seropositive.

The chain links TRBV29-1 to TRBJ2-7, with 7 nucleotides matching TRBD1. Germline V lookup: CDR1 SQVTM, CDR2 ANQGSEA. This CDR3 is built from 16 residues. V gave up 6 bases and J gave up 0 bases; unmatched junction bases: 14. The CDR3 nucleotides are TGCAGCGTAGTGCAACAGGGGCGACAATTCTCCTACGAGCAGTACTTC. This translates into CSVVQQGRQFSYEQYF.

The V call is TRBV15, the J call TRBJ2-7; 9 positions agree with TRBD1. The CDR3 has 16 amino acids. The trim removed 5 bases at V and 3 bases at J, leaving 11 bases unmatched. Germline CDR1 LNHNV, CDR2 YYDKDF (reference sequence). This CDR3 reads CATSFHGGDRDYEQYF. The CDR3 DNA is TGTGCCACCAGCTTCCACGGAGGGGACAGGGACTACGAGCAGTACTTC.

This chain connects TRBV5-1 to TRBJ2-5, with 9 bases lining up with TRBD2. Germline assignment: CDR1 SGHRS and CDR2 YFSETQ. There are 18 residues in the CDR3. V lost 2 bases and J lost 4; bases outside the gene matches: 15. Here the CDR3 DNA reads TGCGCCAGCAGCTTCGACGAGGCGCTAGCGGGATCGGGAGAGACCCAGTACTTC. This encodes CASSFDEALAGSGETQYF.

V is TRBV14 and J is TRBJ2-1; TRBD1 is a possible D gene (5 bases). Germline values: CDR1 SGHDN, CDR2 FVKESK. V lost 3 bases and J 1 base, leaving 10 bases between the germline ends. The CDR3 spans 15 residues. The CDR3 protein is CASSQQGGSYNEQFF. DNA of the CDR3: TGTGCCAGCAGCCAGCAGGGCGGATCCTACAATGAGCAGTTCTTC.

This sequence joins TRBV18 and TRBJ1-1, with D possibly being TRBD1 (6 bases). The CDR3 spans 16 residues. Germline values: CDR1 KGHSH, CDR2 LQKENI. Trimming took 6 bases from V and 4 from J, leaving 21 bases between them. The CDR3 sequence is CASSDVGARFGTEAFF. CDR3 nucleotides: TGTGCCAGCTCGGACGTGGGGGCTCGGTTTGGCACTGAAGCTTTCTTT.

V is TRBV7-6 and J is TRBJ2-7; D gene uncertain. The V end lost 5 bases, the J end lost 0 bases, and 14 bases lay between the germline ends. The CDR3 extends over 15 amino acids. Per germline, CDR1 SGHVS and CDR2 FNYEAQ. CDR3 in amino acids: CASSPNLPSSYEQYF. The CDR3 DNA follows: TGTGCCAGCAGCCCTAACCTTCCTAGCTCCTACGAGCAGTACTTC.

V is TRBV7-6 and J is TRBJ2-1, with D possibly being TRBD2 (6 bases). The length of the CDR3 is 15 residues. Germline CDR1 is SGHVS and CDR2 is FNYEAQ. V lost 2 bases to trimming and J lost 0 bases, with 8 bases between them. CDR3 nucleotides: TGTGCCAGCAGCTTACGGGGGAGCTCCTACAATGAGCAGTTCTTC. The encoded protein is CASSLRGSSYNEQFF.

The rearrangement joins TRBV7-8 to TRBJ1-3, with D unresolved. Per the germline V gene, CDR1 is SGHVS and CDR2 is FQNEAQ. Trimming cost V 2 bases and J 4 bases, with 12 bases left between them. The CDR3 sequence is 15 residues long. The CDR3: CASSLSEGYGNTIYF. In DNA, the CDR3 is TGTGCCAGCAGCTTAAGTGAGGGTTACGGAAACACCATATATTTT.

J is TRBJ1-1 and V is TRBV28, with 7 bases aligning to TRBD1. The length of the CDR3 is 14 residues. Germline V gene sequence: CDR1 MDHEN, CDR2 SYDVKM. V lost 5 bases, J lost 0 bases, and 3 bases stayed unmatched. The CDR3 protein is CASSRQGVNTEAFF. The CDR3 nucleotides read TGTGCCAGCAGTAGACAGGGTGTGAACACTGAAGCTTTCTTT.

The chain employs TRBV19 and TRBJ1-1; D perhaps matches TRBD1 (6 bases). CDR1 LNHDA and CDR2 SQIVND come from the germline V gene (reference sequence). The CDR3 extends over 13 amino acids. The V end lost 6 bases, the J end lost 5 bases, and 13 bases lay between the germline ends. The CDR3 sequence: CASRLGTRTEAFF. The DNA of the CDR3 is TGTGCCAGTAGGCTGGGGACACGGACTGAAGCTTTCTTT.

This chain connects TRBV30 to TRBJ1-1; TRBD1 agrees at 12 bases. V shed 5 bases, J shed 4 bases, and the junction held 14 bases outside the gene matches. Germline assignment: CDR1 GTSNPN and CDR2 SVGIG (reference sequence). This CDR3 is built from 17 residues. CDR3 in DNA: TGTGCCTGGTTTGCGGTGTGGGACAGGGGGCAGTTCACTGAAGCTTTCTTT. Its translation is CAWFAVWDRGQFTEAFF. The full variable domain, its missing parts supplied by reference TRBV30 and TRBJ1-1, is SQTIHQWPATLVQPVGSPLSLECTVEGTSNPNLYWYRQAAGRGLQLLFYSVGIGQISSEVPQNLSASRPQDRQFILSSKKLLLSDSGFYLCAWFAVWDRGQFTEAFFGQGTRLTVV.

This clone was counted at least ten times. The CDR3 sequence: CASMGLLEQYF. CDR3 bases: TGTGCCAGCATGGGACTTCTCGAGCAGTACTTC. The chain employs TRBV2 and TRBJ2-7, with TRBD2 as a possible D gene (6 bases). CDR1 and CDR2 (germline): SNHLY, FYNNEI. The CDR3 runs to 11 residues. V lost 7 bases, J lost 6 bases, and 10 bases lay in between.

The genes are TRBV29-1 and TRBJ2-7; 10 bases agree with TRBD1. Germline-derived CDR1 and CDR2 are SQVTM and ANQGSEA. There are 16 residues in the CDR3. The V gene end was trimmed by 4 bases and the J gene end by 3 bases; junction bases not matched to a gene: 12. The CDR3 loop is CSVGIFGDRGIYEQYF. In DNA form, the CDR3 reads TGCAGCGTTGGGATTTTTGGGGACAGGGGAATCTACGAGCAGTACTTC.

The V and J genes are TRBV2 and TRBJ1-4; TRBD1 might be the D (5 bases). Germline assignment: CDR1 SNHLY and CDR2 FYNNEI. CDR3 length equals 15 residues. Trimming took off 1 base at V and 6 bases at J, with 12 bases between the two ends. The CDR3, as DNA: TGTGCCAGCAGTGAAGAGGGCAGGGTTTATGAAAAACTGTTTTTT. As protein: CASSEEGRVYEKLFF.

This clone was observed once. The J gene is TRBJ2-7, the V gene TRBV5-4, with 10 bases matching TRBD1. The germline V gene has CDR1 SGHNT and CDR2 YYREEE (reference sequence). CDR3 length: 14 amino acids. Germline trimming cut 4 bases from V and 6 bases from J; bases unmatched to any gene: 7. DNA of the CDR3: TGTGCCAGCAGCCTCCCGACAGGGGGCAGCGAGCAGTACTTC. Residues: CASSLPTGGSEQYF.

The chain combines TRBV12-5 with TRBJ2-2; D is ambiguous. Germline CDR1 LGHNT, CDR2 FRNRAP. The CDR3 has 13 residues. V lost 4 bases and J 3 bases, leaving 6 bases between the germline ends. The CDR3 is CASGSRDTGELFF. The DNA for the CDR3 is TGTGCTAGTGGTTCGCGCGACACCGGGGAGCTGTTTTTT.

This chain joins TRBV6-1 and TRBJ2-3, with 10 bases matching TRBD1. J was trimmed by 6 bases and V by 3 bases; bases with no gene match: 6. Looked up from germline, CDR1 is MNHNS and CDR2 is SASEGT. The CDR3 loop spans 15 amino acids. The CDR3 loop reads CASSDPGQGSDTQYF. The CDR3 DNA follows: TGTGCCAGCAGTGACCCGGGACAGGGGAGCGATACGCAGTATTTT.

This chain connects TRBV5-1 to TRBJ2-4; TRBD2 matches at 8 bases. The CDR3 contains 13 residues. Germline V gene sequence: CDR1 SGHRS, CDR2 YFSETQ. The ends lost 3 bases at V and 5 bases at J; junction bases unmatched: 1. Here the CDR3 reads CASSSGGENIQYF. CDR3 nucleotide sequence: TGCGCCAGCAGCTCGGGGGGGGAAAACATTCAGTACTTC.

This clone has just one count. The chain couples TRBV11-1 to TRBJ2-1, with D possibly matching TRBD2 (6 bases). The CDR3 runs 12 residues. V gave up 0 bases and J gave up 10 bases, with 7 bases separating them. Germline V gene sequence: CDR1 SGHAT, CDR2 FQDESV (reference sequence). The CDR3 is CASSLAAGEQFF. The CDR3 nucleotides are TGTGCCAGCAGCTTAGCCGCGGGGGAGCAGTTCTTC.

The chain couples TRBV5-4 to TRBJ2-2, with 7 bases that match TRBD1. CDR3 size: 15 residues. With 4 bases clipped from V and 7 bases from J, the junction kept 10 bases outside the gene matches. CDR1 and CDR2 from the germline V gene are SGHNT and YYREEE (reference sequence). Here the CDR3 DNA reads TGTGCCAGCAGCCCACCTCAGGGGGAGAACGGGGAGCTGTTTTTT. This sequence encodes CASSPPQGENGELFF.